Sequencing of this T cell receptor (beta chain) was carried out in a study of blood T cell repertoires in COVID-19. Study at large: Acute and convalescent COVID-19 specimens originated in the United States, Italy and Spain.

Assay used: immunoSEQ multiplex PCR; TCRdb lists only in-frame clones, some missing. The sample contains roughly 180,000 clones, 90% to 95% of which appear only once. Germline assignment: CDR1 SNHLY and CDR2 FYNNEI. The CDR3 length is 14 residues. V lost 4 bases to trimming and J lost 0 bases, with 10 bases between them. The Seattle site enrolled patients during active infection and followed them longitudinally. The gene calls are TRBV2 and TRBJ2-7; a possible D gene is TRBD2 (6 bases). The sample was peripheral blood. This clonotype was sampled from a man aged 25 to 45 with COVID-19, enrolled during active disease. The CDR3 loop reads CASSGGVLSYEQYF. The CDR3 region has the DNA TGTGCCAGCAGTGGGGGGGTCCTCTCCTACGAGCAGTACTTC.